The next 3 T cell receptor beta chains were all read from a single sample in a study of blood T cell repertoires in COVID-19. The table came from immunoSEQ multiplex PCR; TCRdb's copy has only in-frame clones and leaves some out. The profile shows about 76,000 clones, roughly 85% of them singletons. What was sequenced was peripheral blood. The receptors stem from a man aged 60 to 69 with COVID-19, enrolled during active disease.

The chain couples TRBV15 to TRBJ1-1, with TRBD1 as a possible D gene (6 bases). Trimming removed 1 base at V and 7 bases at J, with 10 bases between. The germline gives CDR1 LNHNV, CDR2 YYDKDF (reference sequence). CDR3 length: 13 residues. The CDR3 coding sequence is TGTGCCACCAGCAGAGGACAGGCGTATGAAGCTTTCTTT. Translated, it gives CATSRGQAYEAFF.

V usage is TRBV3-1 (or the pseudogene TRBV3-2) and J usage is TRBJ1-5; 8 bases align to TRBD1. The CDR3 loop spans 12 amino acids. Trimming at V came to 6 bases and at J to 9 bases, leaving 4 bases not matched to a gene. Germline V lookup: CDR1 LGHDT, CDR2 YNNKEL (reference sequence). Here the CDR3 DNA reads TGTGCCAGCAGTACAGGGGGGGGGCCCCAGCATTTT. It encodes CASSTGGGPQHF.

The V and J genes are TRBV3-1 (or the pseudogene TRBV3-2) and TRBJ2-7, with D unresolved. This CDR3 region has 14 residues. Germline V lookup: CDR1 LGHDT, CDR2 YNNKEL (reference sequence). V dropped 8 bases and J dropped 2 bases, with 16 bases sitting between them. CDR3 protein: CASSPSRLPYEQYF. CDR3 DNA sequence: TGTGCCAGCTCTCCCTCTCGGTTACCCTACGAGCAGTACTTC.